This T cell receptor beta chain was obtained from a study of T cell repertoires in ileal Crohn's disease. The ends were cut back, 0 bases at V and 5 bases at J, with 4 bases in the middle. Germline loops: CDR1 LNHNV, CDR2 YYDKDF (reference sequence). This CDR3 has 12 amino acids. Assay: immunoSEQ multiplex PCR; the TCRdb copy retains only in-frame clones and omits some. The profile shows fewer than 3,000 clones, about three quarters of them singletons. This receptor was identified in an adult with Crohn's disease. The chain carries TRBV15 and TRBJ2-5, with unresolved D. Sequencing was done on a sample of ileal tissue. This CDR3 reads CATSRDEETQYF. The CDR3 DNA reads TGTGCCACCAGCAGAGACGAGGAGACCCAGTACTTC.